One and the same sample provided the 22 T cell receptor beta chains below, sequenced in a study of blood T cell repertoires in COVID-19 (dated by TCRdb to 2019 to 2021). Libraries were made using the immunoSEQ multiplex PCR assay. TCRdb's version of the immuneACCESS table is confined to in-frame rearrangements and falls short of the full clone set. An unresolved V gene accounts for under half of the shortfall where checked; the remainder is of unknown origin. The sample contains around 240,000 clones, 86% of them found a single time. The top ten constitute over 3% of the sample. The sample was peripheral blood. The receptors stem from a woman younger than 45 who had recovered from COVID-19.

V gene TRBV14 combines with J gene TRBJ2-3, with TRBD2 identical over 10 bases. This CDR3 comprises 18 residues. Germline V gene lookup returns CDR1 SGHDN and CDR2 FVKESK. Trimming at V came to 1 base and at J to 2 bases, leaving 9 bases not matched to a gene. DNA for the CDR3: TGTGCCAGCAGCCAAGTTCACAAGCGGGGGGGGTACACAGATACGCAGTATTTT. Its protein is CASSQVHKRGGYTDTQYF.

CDR3 nucleotide sequence: TGTGCCAGCAGTAAACAGGGCTATGGCTACACCTTC. Amino acid sequence: CASSKQGYGYTF. V gene TRBV6-5 combines with J gene TRBJ1-2, with D perhaps matching TRBD1 (6 bases). CDR3 size: 12 residues. In germline, CDR1 is MNHEY, CDR2 SVGAGI. Trimming shortened V by 5 bases and J by 4 bases, and 8 bases separated the two germline ends.

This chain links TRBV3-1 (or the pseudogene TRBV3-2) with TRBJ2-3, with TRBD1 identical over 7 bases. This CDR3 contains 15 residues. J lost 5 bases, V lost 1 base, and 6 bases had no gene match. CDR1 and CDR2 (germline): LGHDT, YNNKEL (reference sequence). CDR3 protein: CASSQGQGPGDTQYF. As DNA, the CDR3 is TGTGCCAGCAGCCAAGGACAGGGACCCGGAGATACGCAGTATTTT.

The DNA for the CDR3 is TGCGCCAGCAGCCAAGAGTACTCGCGGCGGTGGAACACAGATACGCAGTATTTT. Translation gives CASSQEYSRRWNTDTQYF. The genes are TRBV4-3 and TRBJ2-3; D is undetermined. The CDR3 sequence is 18 residues long. Germline CDR1 and CDR2: LGHNA and YSLEER. V was cut by 0 bases and J by 2 bases, with 18 bases left in between.

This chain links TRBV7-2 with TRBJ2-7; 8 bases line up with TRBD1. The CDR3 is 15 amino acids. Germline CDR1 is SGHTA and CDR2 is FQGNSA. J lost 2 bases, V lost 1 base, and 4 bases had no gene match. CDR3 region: CASSLGQGSPYEQYF. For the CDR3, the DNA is TGTGCCAGCAGCTTAGGACAGGGGTCGCCCTACGAGCAGTACTTC. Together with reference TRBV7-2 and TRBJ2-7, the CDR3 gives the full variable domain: GAGVSQSPSNKVTEKGKDVELRCDPISGHTALYWYRQSLGQGLEFLIYFQGNSAPDKSGLPSDRFSAERTGGSVSTLTIQRTQQEDSAVYLCASSLGQGSPYEQYFGPGTRLTVT.

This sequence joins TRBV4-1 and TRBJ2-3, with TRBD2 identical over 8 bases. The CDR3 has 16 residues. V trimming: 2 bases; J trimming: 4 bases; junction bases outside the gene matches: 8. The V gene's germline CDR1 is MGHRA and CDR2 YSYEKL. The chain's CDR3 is CASSQTRTSIADTQYF. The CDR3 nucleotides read TGCGCCAGCAGCCAAACTAGGACTAGCATCGCAGATACGCAGTATTTT.

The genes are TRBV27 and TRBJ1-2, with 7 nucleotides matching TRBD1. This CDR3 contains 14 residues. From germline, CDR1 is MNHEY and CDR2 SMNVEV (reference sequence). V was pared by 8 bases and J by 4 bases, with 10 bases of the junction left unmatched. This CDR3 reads CASRPSGQFYGYTF. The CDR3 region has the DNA TGTGCCAGCCGGCCGTCGGGACAGTTCTATGGCTACACCTTC.

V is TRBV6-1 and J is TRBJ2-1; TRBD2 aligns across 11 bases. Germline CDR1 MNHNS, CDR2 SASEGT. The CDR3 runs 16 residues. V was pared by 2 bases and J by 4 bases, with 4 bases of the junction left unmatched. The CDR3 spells CASSELLAGEYNEQFF. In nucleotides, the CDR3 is TGTGCCAGCAGTGAATTACTAGCGGGGGAATACAATGAGCAGTTCTTC.

The CDR3 DNA sequence: TGCGCCAGCAGCCAAGGTGGCCGAACAGATACGCAGTATTTT. Its translation is CASSQGGRTDTQYF. The rearrangement links TRBV4-3 to TRBJ2-3; D gene uncertain. V was clipped by 1 base and J by 3 bases, with 8 bases between them. From germline, CDR1 is LGHNA and CDR2 YSLEER. The CDR3 runs to 14 residues.

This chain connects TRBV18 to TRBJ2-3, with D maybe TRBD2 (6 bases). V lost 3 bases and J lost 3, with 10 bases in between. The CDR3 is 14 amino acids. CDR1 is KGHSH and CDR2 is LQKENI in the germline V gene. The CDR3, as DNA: TGTGCCAGCTCACCGACTAGTTTTACAGATACGCAGTATTTT. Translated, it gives CASSPTSFTDTQYF.

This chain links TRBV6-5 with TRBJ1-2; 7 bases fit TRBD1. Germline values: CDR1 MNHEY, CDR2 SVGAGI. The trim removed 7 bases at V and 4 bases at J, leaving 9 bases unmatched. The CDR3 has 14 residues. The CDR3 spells CASTKGDSFYGYTF. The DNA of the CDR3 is TGTGCCAGCACCAAAGGGGACAGTTTCTATGGCTACACCTTC.

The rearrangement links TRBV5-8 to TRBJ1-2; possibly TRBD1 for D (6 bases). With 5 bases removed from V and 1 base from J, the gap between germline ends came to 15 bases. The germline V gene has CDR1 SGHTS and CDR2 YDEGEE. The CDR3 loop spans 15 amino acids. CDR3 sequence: CASRTFGTINYGYTF. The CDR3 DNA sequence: TGTGCCAGCAGGACTTTCGGGACAATTAACTATGGCTACACCTTC.

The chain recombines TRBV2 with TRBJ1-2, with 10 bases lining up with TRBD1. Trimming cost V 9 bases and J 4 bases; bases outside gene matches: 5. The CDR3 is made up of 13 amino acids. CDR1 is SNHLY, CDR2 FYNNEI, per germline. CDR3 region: CARQGQGIYGYTF. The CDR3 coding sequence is TGTGCCAGGCAGGGACAGGGGATCTATGGCTACACCTTC. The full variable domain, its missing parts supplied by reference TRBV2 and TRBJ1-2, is EPEVTQTPSHQVTQMGQEVILRCVPISNHLYFYWYRQILGQKVEFLVSFYNNEISEKSEIFDDQFSVERPDGSNFTLKIRSTKLEDSAMYFCARQGQGIYGYTFGSGTRLTVV.

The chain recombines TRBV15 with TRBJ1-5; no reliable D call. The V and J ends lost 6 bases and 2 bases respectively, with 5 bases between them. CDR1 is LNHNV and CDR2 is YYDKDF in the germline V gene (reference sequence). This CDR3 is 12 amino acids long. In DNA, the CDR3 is TGTGCCACCAGTCTAGGCAATCAGCCCCAGCATTTT. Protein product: CATSLGNQPQHF.

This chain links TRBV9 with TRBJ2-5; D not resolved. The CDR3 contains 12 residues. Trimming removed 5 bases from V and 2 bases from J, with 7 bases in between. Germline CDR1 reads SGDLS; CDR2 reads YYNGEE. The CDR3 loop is CASSRHQETQYF. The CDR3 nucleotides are TGTGCCAGCAGTAGACATCAAGAGACCCAGTACTTC.

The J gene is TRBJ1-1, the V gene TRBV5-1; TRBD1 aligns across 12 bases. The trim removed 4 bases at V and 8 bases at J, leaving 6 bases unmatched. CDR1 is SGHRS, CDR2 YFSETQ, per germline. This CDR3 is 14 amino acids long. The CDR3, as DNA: TGCGCCAGCAGCACCGGGACAGGGGGCACAGAAGCTTTCTTT. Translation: CASSTGTGGTEAFF.

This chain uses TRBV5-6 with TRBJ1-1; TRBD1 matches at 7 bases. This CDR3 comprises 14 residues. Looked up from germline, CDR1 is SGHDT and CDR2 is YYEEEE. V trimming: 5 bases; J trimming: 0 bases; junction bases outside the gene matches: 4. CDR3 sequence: CASSQGDLNTEAFF. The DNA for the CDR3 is TGTGCCAGCAGTCAGGGGGATCTGAACACTGAAGCTTTCTTT.

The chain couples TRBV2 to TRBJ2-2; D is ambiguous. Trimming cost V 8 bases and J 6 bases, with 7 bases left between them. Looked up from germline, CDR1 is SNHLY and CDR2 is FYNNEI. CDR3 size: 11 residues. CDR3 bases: TGTGCCAGCGACTTTTCCGGGGAGCTGTTTTTT. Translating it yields CASDFSGELFF.

CDR3 loop: CASSLDRVADTQYF. The CDR3 region has the DNA TGCGCCAGCAGCTTGGACAGGGTGGCAGATACGCAGTATTTT. The chain couples TRBV5-1 to TRBJ2-3; perhaps TRBD1 as D (6 bases). Germline lookup yields CDR1 SGHRS and CDR2 YFSETQ. V was shortened by 0 bases and J by 4 bases, with 9 bases between the two germline ends. This CDR3 has 14 amino acids.

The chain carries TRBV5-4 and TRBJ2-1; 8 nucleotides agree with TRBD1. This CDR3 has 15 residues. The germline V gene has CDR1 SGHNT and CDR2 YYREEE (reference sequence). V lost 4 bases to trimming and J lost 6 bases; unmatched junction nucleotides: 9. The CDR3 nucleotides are TGTGCCAGCAGCGTCACGGGACAGGACCTCAATGAGCAGTTCTTC. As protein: CASSVTGQDLNEQFF.

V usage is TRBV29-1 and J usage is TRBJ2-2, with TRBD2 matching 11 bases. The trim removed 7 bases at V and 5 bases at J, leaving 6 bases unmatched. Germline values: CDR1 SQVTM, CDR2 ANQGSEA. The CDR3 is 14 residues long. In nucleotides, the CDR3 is TGCAGCGCGACTAGCGGGGAAAGGACCGGGGAGCTGTTTTTT. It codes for CSATSGERTGELFF.

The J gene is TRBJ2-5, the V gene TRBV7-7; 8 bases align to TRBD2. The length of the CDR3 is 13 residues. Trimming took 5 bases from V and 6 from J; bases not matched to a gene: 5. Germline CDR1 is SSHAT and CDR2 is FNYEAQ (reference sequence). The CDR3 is CASSTERGQTQYF. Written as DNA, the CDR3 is TGTGCCAGCAGCACCGAGCGGGGGCAGACCCAGTACTTC.